These 2 T cell receptor beta chains were sequenced from one sample in a study of blood T cell repertoires in COVID-19 (dated by TCRdb to 2020 to 2021). Libraries were made using the immunoSEQ multiplex PCR assay. Drawn from immuneACCESS, this table holds only the in-frame rearrangements with V and J called that TCRdb kept. Clones are partly lost; checked studies trace under half to an unresolved V gene and leave the rest unexplained. Present in this sample are about 140,000 clones, roughly 80% of which were seen just once. The top ten hold 5.5% of the sample. The source material was PBMCs or T cells enriched from blood (not recorded which). The origin of the receptors is a man aged 35 to 55 with acute COVID-19.

The chain carries TRBV27 and TRBJ2-7; 9 nucleotides line up with TRBD1. V dropped 5 bases and J dropped 2; count of bases not matched to a gene: 10. In germline, CDR1 is MNHEY, CDR2 SMNVEV (reference sequence). This CDR3 is built from 16 residues. CDR3 protein: CASSKQGARPTYEQYF. CDR3 sequence (DNA): TGTGCCAGCAGTAAACAGGGGGCGAGGCCGACCTACGAGCAGTACTTC.

The rearrangement uses TRBV7-2 and TRBJ2-1, with TRBD2 matching over 8 bases. The CDR3 consists of 13 residues. Per germline, CDR1 SGHTA and CDR2 FQGNSA. Trimming cost V 5 bases and J 10 bases; bases outside gene matches: 7. CDR3 sequence: CASSRRSGEEQFF. The CDR3 coding sequence is TGTGCCAGCAGCAGACGTAGCGGGGAGGAGCAGTTCTTC.